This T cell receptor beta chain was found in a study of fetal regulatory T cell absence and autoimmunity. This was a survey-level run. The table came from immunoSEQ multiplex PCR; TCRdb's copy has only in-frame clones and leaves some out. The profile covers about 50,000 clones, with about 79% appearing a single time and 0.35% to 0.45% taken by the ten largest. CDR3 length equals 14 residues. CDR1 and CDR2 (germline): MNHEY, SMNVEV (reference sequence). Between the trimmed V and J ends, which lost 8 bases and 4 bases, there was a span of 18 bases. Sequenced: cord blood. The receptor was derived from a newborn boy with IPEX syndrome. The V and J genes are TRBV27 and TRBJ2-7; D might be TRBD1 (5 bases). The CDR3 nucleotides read TGTGCCAGCCACGGACCAGGGCAAGGGTACGAGCAGTACTTC. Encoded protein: CASHGPGQGYEQYF.